This T cell receptor beta chain is from a study of Graves' ophthalmopathy and Graves' hyperthyroidism. General study findings and limits: The authors also found most expanded thyroid clonotypes above 0.001 frequency in blood. With a specificity of 72.22% and a sensitivity of 70% to 71%, the model predicted ophthalmopathy progression.

Hyperthyroidism was new, under 2 months, in patients aged 18 to 65. CDR3 size: 16 residues. V shed 1 base and J 6 bases; nucleotides not matched to a gene: 14. From germline, CDR1 is DFQATT and CDR2 SNEGSKA (reference sequence). Concerning this clonotype: Its antigen is as yet unknown.

Investigators amplified TCR beta CDR3 regions from RNA transcripts. Amplification began with first-round RT-PCR using HTBI primers, then second-round multiplex PCR was performed. MiXCR, applied by TCRdb to the multiplex PCR reads, yields one record per CDR3 protein. The sample carries some 380,000 distinct CDR3 sequences, 15% recorded once. This TCR derives from a woman under 30 with stable Graves' hyperthyroidism. The chain employs TRBV20-1 and TRBJ2-7; 8 bases match TRBD2. The specimen sequenced was peripheral blood. For the CDR3, the DNA is TGCAGTGCTAGAGCCACCGGGACTAGGTTCTCTCTCGAGCAGTACTTC. Its translation: CSARATGTRFSLEQYF.